In this sample, the clone carrying this TCR beta chain turned up once. This entry comes from a study of blood T cell repertoires in COVID-19. Study summary: Some COVID-19 samples were acute and others convalescent; all came from the United States, Italy and Spain. Nucleic acid was either cDNA or gDNA, and it came from T cells, B-cell-depleted T cells, or PBMCs.

Authors' processing steps: Researchers report that nucleated cell counts were estimated from reference gene primer amplification. The table came from immunoSEQ multiplex PCR; TCRdb's copy has only in-frame clones and leaves some out. Clone size and the V and J calls come from that table; the DNA yielded D and trimming. The data hold 200,000 to 300,000 clones, with nearly 90% observed a single time. Looked up from germline, CDR1 is SGHNT and CDR2 is YYREEE (reference sequence). This CDR3 has 15 residues. V lost 1 base to trimming and J lost 3 bases, with 11 bases between them. This clonotype was sampled from a woman aged 25-40 years with acute or convalescent COVID-19. The V call is TRBV5-4, the J call TRBJ2-1; a possible D gene is TRBD1 (5 bases). Sequencing used peripheral blood. CDR3 in amino acids: CASSLMQGYYNEQFF. Written as DNA, the CDR3 is TGTGCCAGCAGCTTGATGCAGGGTTACTACAATGAGCAGTTCTTC.